This T cell receptor beta chain was profiled in a study of T cell repertoires in cytomegalovirus infection. Study at large: Epitope selection comprised recently identified HLA-C-restricted CMV epitopes and well-studied HLA-B-restricted CMV epitopes. Through public TCR beta signatures, both CMV infection and matching HLA type were indicated. Notes on the study in general: Adding up the frequency of public TCR beta families identified people who carried CMV plus the relevant HLA. Dominant in the ex vivo response were TCR beta clonotypes restricted by HLA-C and specific for CMV.

This clonotype was observed many times. Its specificity is not known. TCRdb ran MiXCR on the reads and lists one entry per CDR3 protein. Seen here are roughly 500,000 distinct CDR3 sequences, roughly a third observed once, and the top ten hold roughly 16%. The V end lost 7 bases, the J end lost 1 base, and 14 bases lay between the germline ends. The CDR3 runs to 15 residues. The germline CDR1 and CDR2 sequences are SGHRS and YFSETQ. The clonotype originates from a human donor in good health (CMV status not recorded). Some clones in this sample may be carry-over from other donors' samples. The sample in question was cultured PBMCs, obtained from culture after CMV antigen stimulation. The chain links TRBV5-1 to TRBJ2-2; D possibly corresponds to TRBD1 (5 bases). The CDR3 DNA follows: TGCGCCAGCGCTAAGGGGCAGGGGAACACCGGGGAGCTGTTTTTT. Encoded protein: CASAKGQGNTGELFF. The full variable domain, completed using reference TRBV5-1 and TRBJ2-2, is KAGVTQTPRYLIKTRGQQVTLSCSPISGHRSVSWYQQTPGQGLQFLFEYFSETQRNKGNFPGRFSGRQFSNSRSEMNVSTLELGDSALYLCASAKGQGNTGELFFGEGSRLTVL.